These 24 T cell receptor beta chains were all obtained from the same sample, sequenced in a study of CD8 T cells in ankylosing spondylitis. Study observations and caveats: Several highly homologous variants formed a TCR beta motif that appeared characteristic of ankylosing spondylitis blood.

TCRdb ran MiXCR on the 5' RACE reads and lists one entry per CDR3 protein. This sample carries approximately 400,000 distinct CDR3 sequences, more than 25% of them seen once, and the ten largest clones take roughly 1%. No antigen is known for these receptors. The material sequenced was blood, either unsorted or a sorted T cell fraction (not recorded which). These receptors came from a male donor with ankylosing spondylitis.

The gene calls are TRBV20-1 and TRBJ1-3, with TRBD1 matching 9 bases. The CDR3 covers 17 residues. Looked up from germline, CDR1 is DFQATT and CDR2 is SNEGSKA (reference sequence). The ends lost 2 bases at V and 3 bases at J; junction bases unmatched: 11. CDR3 sequence: CSARPRDRARSGNTIYF. CDR3 nucleotide sequence: TGCAGTGCTAGACCCCGGGACAGGGCGCGTAGTGGAAACACCATATATTTT.

This clonotype was detected ten times or more. CDR3 region: CASSFGLAGADTQYF. DNA for the CDR3: TGCGCCAGCAGCTTTGGACTAGCGGGGGCAGATACGCAGTATTTT. The chain combines TRBV5-1 with TRBJ2-3, with TRBD2 identical over 13 bases. V gave up 2 bases and J gave up 4 bases; unmatched junction bases: 1. The CDR3 contains 15 residues. Germline CDR1 is SGHRS and CDR2 is YFSETQ.

CDR3 DNA: TGTGCCAGCAGCGAGGGGCACAGCAATCAGCCCCAGCATTTT. This codes for CASSEGHSNQPQHF. V and J are TRBV5-4 and TRBJ1-5, with a tentative D call TRBD1 (5 bases). The germline V gene has CDR1 SGHNT and CDR2 YYREEE (reference sequence). The CDR3 is 14 amino acids. Trimming left V 4 bases short and J 1 base short, with 9 bases between. Filled out from reference TRBV5-4 and TRBJ1-5, the complete variable domain reads ETGVTQSPTHLIKTRGQQVTLRCSSQSGHNTVSWYQQALGQGPQFIFQYYREEENGRGNFPPRFSGLQFPNYSSELNVNALELDDSALYLCASSEGHSNQPQHFGDGTRLSIL.

The genes are TRBV30 and TRBJ2-7; possibly TRBD1 or TRBD2 for D (7 bases each). Germline V gene sequence: CDR1 GTSNPN, CDR2 SVGIG (reference sequence). The CDR3 runs to 14 residues. Trimming shortened V by 2 bases and J by 4 bases, and 15 bases separated the two germline ends. The CDR3 DNA reads as TGTGCCTGGAGTTGGGGAGGGGGCCTATACGAGCAGTACTTC. Translation: CAWSWGGGLYEQYF.

This clonotype was counted only a few times. This chain joins TRBV12-3 or TRBV12-4 and TRBJ1-5; a possible D gene is TRBD1 (5 bases). The CDR3 runs 14 residues. Trimming removed 3 bases from V and 7 bases from J, with 13 bases in between. Written as DNA, the CDR3 is TGTGCCAGCAGTTTTGACAGCCGGGGGCAGCCCCAGCATTTT. Translation gives CASSFDSRGQPQHF.

Here the CDR3 DNA reads TGCAGCGTTGGGACTAGCGGCCCCTACGAGCAGTACGTC. It codes for CSVGTSGPYEQYV. V gene TRBV29-1 combines with J gene TRBJ2-7, with TRBD2 matching over 10 bases. With 4 bases clipped from V and 2 bases from J, the junction kept 2 bases outside the gene matches. Germline V gene data show CDR1 as SQVTM and CDR2 as ANQGSEA. The CDR3 sequence is 13 residues long.

This clonotype has a handful of counts. This chain links TRBV10-3 with TRBJ1-6, with 8 bases matching TRBD1. The CDR3 is made up of 15 amino acids. Germline V gene data show CDR1 as ENHRY and CDR2 as SYGVKD. J lost 9 bases, V lost 0 bases, and 4 bases had no gene match. Here the CDR3 DNA reads TGTGCCATCAGTGAGTCGGCAGGGGGCGGTTCACCCCTCCACTTT. This sequence encodes CAISESAGGGSPLHF.

V and J are TRBV11-3 and TRBJ2-1, with a possible D match to TRBD1 (5 bases). Germline V lookup: CDR1 SGHNT, CDR2 YENEEA. The germline V and J ends were trimmed by 2 bases and 4 bases, with 12 bases remaining between them. The length of the CDR3 is 15 residues. This CDR3 reads CASSLRGRGYNEQFF. In nucleotides, the CDR3 is TGTGCCAGCAGCTTACGAGGAAGGGGATACAATGAGCAGTTCTTC.

This clonotype was seen a few times. The J gene is TRBJ2-1, the V gene TRBV5-5; 10 nucleotides align to TRBD1. Losses at the gene ends were 4 bases for V and 0 bases for J; bases not matched to a gene: 7. This CDR3 is built from 17 residues. In germline, CDR1 is SGHKS, CDR2 YYEKEE (reference sequence). The CDR3 reads CASSRDRGSYSYNEQFF. The CDR3 DNA follows: TGTGCCAGCAGCCGGGACAGGGGTAGTTACTCCTACAATGAGCAGTTCTTC.

The chain is built from TRBV20-1 and TRBJ1-5; 12 bases map to TRBD1. With V trimmed by 2 bases and J by 7 bases, 3 bases remained unmatched. Per germline, CDR1 DFQATT and CDR2 SNEGSKA (reference sequence). This CDR3 is built from 14 residues. The CDR3 reads CSARLGTGGQPQHF. DNA for the CDR3: TGCAGTGCTAGACTAGGGACAGGGGGCCAGCCCCAGCATTTT.

The chain links TRBV5-1 to TRBJ2-3, with D unclear. With 0 bases removed from V and 2 bases from J, the gap between germline ends came to 10 bases. CDR1 is SGHRS and CDR2 is YFSETQ in the germline V gene. The CDR3 has 15 residues. CDR3 sequence reads: CASSLGVGSTDTQYF. In nucleotides, the CDR3 is TGCGCCAGCAGCTTGGGCGTGGGTTCCACAGATACGCAGTATTTT.

The chain combines TRBV27 with TRBJ2-1, with TRBD2 matching over 7 bases. Unmatched junction bases numbered 9, after V lost 3 bases and J lost 7 bases. The CDR3 runs to 15 residues. Germline-derived CDR1 and CDR2 are MNHEY and SMNVEV (reference sequence). The CDR3 sequence is CASSLLAALGNEQFF. The CDR3 DNA reads TGTGCCAGCAGTTTGCTAGCGGCCCTTGGTAATGAGCAGTTCTTC.

This clonotype occurred a few times. V and J are TRBV24-1 and TRBJ2-3; unclear D gene. The CDR3 covers 13 residues. V was shortened by 4 bases and J by 7 bases, with 11 bases between the two germline ends. Germline V gene sequence: CDR1 KGHDR, CDR2 SFDVKD. The CDR3, as DNA: TGTGCCACCAGTGACCCATCATTATATACGCAGTATTTT. Protein product: CATSDPSLYTQYF.

This chain connects TRBV25-1 to TRBJ1-2; D not certain. The CDR3 totals 15 residues. With 1 base removed from V and 3 bases from J, the gap between germline ends came to 12 bases. Per the germline V gene, CDR1 is MGHDK and CDR2 is SYGVNS. The CDR3 bases are TGTGCCAGCAGTGAATTGGGTGGAGCGCACTATGGCTACACCTTC. This codes for CASSELGGAHYGYTF.

This chain connects TRBV5-5 to TRBJ1-3, with 10 nucleotides matching TRBD1. The ends lost 3 bases at V and 4 bases at J; junction bases unmatched: 7. This CDR3 has 16 residues. Germline V CDR1 and CDR2: SGHKS, YYEKEE (reference sequence). CDR3 coding DNA: TGTGCCAGCAGCTCCGGGACAGGGGCATCGGGAAACACCATATATTTT. Its protein is CASSSGTGASGNTIYF.

V and J are TRBV5-1 and TRBJ2-5; D unresolved. Between the trimmed V and J ends, which lost 0 bases and 1 base, there was a span of 13 bases. Per the germline V gene, CDR1 is SGHRS and CDR2 is YFSETQ. The CDR3 runs 16 residues. The CDR3 DNA sequence: TGCGCCAGCAGCTTGGAACCGGCCGGCAGCCAAGAGACCCAGTACTTC. Translation: CASSLEPAGSQETQYF. Full variable domain (missing parts from reference TRBV5-1 and TRBJ2-5): KAGVTQTPRYLIKTRGQQVTLSCSPISGHRSVSWYQQTPGQGLQFLFEYFSETQRNKGNFPGRFSGRQFSNSRSEMNVSTLELGDSALYLCASSLEPAGSQETQYFGPGTRLLVL.

At least ten counts were recorded for this clonotype. J is TRBJ2-1 and V is TRBV12-3 or TRBV12-4, with no clear D. Trimming removed 2 bases at V and 6 bases at J, with 5 bases between. This CDR3 contains 12 residues. The CDR3 region is CASSLRGNEQFF. The CDR3 DNA follows: TGTGCCAGCAGTTTACGAGGCAATGAGCAGTTCTTC.

The chain employs TRBV4-2 and TRBJ1-5; 9 bases fit TRBD1. Germline V gene data show CDR1 as LGHNA and CDR2 as YNFKEQ. V dropped 3 bases and J dropped 6; count of bases not matched to a gene: 12. This CDR3 is built from 17 residues. Here the CDR3 reads CASSQAPPGQGGQPQHF. CDR3 sequence (DNA): TGTGCCAGCAGCCAGGCTCCGCCGGGACAGGGAGGTCAGCCCCAGCATTTT.

This clonotype was detected only a few times. The chain employs TRBV5-1 and TRBJ2-3; 10 nucleotides agree with TRBD1. Germline V gives CDR1 SGHRS, CDR2 YFSETQ. V gave up 0 bases and J gave up 3 bases; unmatched junction bases: 7. The CDR3 consists of 17 residues. CDR3 protein: CASSLVRGTGVTDTQYF. For the CDR3, the DNA is TGCGCCAGCAGCTTGGTCCGGGGGACAGGGGTGACAGATACGCAGTATTTT. Variable domain in full (rest from reference TRBV5-1 and TRBJ2-3): KAGVTQTPRYLIKTRGQQVTLSCSPISGHRSVSWYQQTPGQGLQFLFEYFSETQRNKGNFPGRFSGRQFSNSRSEMNVSTLELGDSALYLCASSLVRGTGVTDTQYFGPGTRLTVL.

Only a few counts were recorded for this clonotype. V and J are TRBV25-1 and TRBJ2-2; no clear D gene. The CDR3 length is 13 residues. The germline CDR1 and CDR2 sequences are MGHDK and SYGVNS. V was clipped by 6 bases and J by 6 bases, with 11 bases between them. Written as DNA, the CDR3 is TGTGCCAGCAGGGCTGGTGGGGCCGGGGAGCTGTTTTTT. It translates to CASRAGGAGELFF.

This clonotype was observed a few times. V and J are TRBV3-1 and TRBJ2-4; D assignment may be TRBD1 or TRBD2 (5 bases each). Per germline, CDR1 LGHDT and CDR2 YNNKEL (reference sequence). The CDR3 covers 17 residues. Deletions cut 4 bases from V and 1 base from J, with 17 bases between. The CDR3 nucleotides are TGTGCCAGCAGCCCCATTAGCCGAGGGGTGGCCAAAAACATTCAGTACTTC. Protein sequence: CASSPISRGVAKNIQYF.

This clonotype was picked up a small number of times. This chain uses TRBV27 with TRBJ2-1; 12 bases map to TRBD2. Per the germline V gene, CDR1 is MNHEY and CDR2 is SMNVEV (reference sequence). J was trimmed by 8 bases and V by 1 base; bases with no gene match: 12. The CDR3 runs to 18 residues. CDR3 nucleotide sequence: TGTGCCAGCAGTTTATTTTCCGCGGGACTAGCGGGTGTTCATGAGCAGTTCTTC. Protein product: CASSLFSAGLAGVHEQFF.

The CDR3: CASRGQSNEKLFF. CDR3 DNA: TGCGCCAGCAGAGGACAGTCTAATGAAAAACTGTTTTTT. The J gene is TRBJ1-4, the V gene TRBV5-1; D is possibly TRBD1 (6 bases). The CDR3 has 13 amino acids. The V gene lost 5 bases and the J gene lost 3 bases, with 8 bases spanning the gap. The germline V gene has CDR1 SGHRS and CDR2 YFSETQ.

The rearrangement links TRBV7-2 to TRBJ1-6; D is possibly TRBD1 (5 bases). This CDR3 is 15 amino acids long. Germline CDR1 SGHTA, CDR2 FQGNSA. V dropped 0 bases and J dropped 5 bases, with 8 bases sitting between them. CDR3 sequence: CASSLARGNNSPLHF. The CDR3 nucleotides read TGTGCCAGCAGCTTAGCCCGGGGGAATAATTCACCCCTCCACTTT.